This paragraph covers one T cell receptor beta chain sequence. Its antigen is unidentified. These data belong to a study of cytomegalovirus exposure and HLA in healthy donors. Study-wide results and limits: A later look showed TCR association rates differing by HLA locus, highest for DRB1 and lowest for HLA-C. Despite most TCR sequences being rare, some public TCRs occurred in many donors. Sequencing likely caused a cluster of highly shared sequence variants.

13 Jbeta primers and 60 Vbeta primers were used for the PCR. Sequencing was performed with immunoSEQ multiplex PCR; in TCRdb, only in-frame clones are kept and a portion is missing. The sample consists of about 83,000 clones, 70% to 75% of them appearing once. Germline V CDR1 and CDR2: SGHNT, YYREEE (reference sequence). The ends lost 2 bases at V and 5 bases at J; junction bases unmatched: 8. This CDR3 region has 15 residues. This sequence joins TRBV5-4 and TRBJ1-2; 8 positions match TRBD1. The source of this sequence is a man between 60 and 75 years old in good health and CMV-seronegative. Sequencing was carried out using PBMCs. The CDR3 DNA reads TGTGCCAGCAGCTTACAGGGGGTCACTACGTATGGCTACACCTTC. It is translated as CASSLQGVTTYGYTF.